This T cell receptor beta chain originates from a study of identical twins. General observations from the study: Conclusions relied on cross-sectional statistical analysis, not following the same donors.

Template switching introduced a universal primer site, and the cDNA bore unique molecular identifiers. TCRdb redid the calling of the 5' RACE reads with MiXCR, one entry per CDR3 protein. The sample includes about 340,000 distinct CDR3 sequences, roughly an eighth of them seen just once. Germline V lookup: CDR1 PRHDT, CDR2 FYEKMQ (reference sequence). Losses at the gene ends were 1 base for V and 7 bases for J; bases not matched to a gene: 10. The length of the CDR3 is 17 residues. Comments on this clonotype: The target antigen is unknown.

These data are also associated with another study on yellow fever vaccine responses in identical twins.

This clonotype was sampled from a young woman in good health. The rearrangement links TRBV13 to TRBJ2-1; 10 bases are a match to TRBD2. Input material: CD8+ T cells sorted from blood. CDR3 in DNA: TGTGCCAGCAGCTTAGTAGCGGGAGGCCATGATAGAAATGAGCAGTTCTTC. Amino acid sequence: CASSLVAGGHDRNEQFF.